These T cell receptor beta chains were read from a single sample in a study of neurological immune-mediated disorders. MiXCR was run by TCRdb on the 5' RACE reads, yielding one entry per CDR3 protein. The table lists 65,000 to 90,000 distinct CDR3 sequences, roughly 4.8% of them singletons. The sample comprised PBMCs. The receptors come from a young woman with multiple sclerosis. CDR3s include the opening cysteine and the closing phenylalanine or tryptophan. D genes are given only for firm matches. Clone sizes are shown as once, few, many or a size class.

D	V	size	J	DNA	CDR3
NA	TRBV20-1	few	TRBJ1-5	TGCAGTGCTAGTTATGGGCCTATCAATAAGACCCAGAATTTT	CSASYGPINKTQNF
NA	TRBV14	few	TRBJ1-2	TGTGCCAGCAGCCCTCGGACAGACTATGGCTACACCTTC	CASSPRTDYGYTF
NA	TRBV9	many	TRBJ1-6	TGTGCCAGCAGCAAGGGACTGACTGAAAAACCCCTCCACTTT	CASSKGLTEKPLHF
NA	TRBV7-8	few	TRBJ2-2	TGTGCCAGCAGCTTAAGGGACGGTCCCGGGGAGCTGTTTTTT	CASSLRDGPGELFF
NA	TRBV6-6	many	TRBJ2-7	TGTGCCAGCAGTTACGCGGCAAGGTCCTACGAGCAGTACTTC	CASSYAARSYEQYF
TRBD2	TRBV20-1	many	TRBJ2-2	TGCAGTGGTTCGGGACTATTGGTTCTCACCGGGGAGCTGTTTTTT	CSGSGLLVLTGELFF
NA	TRBV6-5	many	TRBJ2-1	TGTGCCAGCAGTTTGGTAGAGTCCCCTCATGGTGAGCAGTTCTTC	CASSLVESPHGEQFF
NA	TRBV5-1	few	TRBJ2-3	TGCGCCAGCAGCCGTTCCTCCGGCACAGATACGCAGTATTTT	CASSRSSGTDTQYF
NA	TRBV20-1	few	TRBJ2-1	TGCAGTGCCGGGGGGCCAAGACGGGGGCCCCCGAGCTCCTACAATGAGCAGTTCTTC	CSAGGPRRGPPSSYNEQFF
TRBD1	TRBV10-3	many	TRBJ2-2	TGTGCCATCAGTGGAGACAGGGCGAGCACCGGGGAGCTGTTTTTT	CAISGDRASTGELFF
NA	TRBV25-1	many	TRBJ2-1	TGTGCCAGCAGTGACATCAATGAGCAGTTCTTC	CASSDINEQFF
NA	TRBV5-1	few	TRBJ2-7	TGCGCCAGCAGCTTGGATGGGGGAATAGGGAGCGAGCAGTACTTC	CASSLDGGIGSEQYF
NA	TRBV18	many	TRBJ2-5	TGTGCCAGCTCTCGGGACTTACAAGAGACCCAGTACTTC	CASSRDLQETQYF
NA	TRBV28	few	TRBJ1-1	TGTGCCACCAAGGGGGGGAATTCTGAAGCTTTCTTT	CATKGGNSEAFF
NA	TRBV5-5	many	TRBJ2-1	TGTGCCAGCAGCTTGGGGGGGTCTGAGCAGTTCTTC	CASSLGGSEQFF
TRBD2	TRBV20-1	many	TRBJ2-7	TGCAGTGGCAGTAGCGGGAGGGCCTACGAGCAGTACTTC	CSGSSGRAYEQYF
NA	TRBV20-1	many	TRBJ1-1	TGCAGTGCCACTCGCGGTGACACTGAAGCTTTCTTT	CSATRGDTEAFF
NA	TRBV9	few	TRBJ2-1	TGTGCCAGCAGCGTAGATCGGGGGTATGAGCAGTTCTTC	CASSVDRGYEQFF
NA	TRBV29-1	many	TRBJ1-1	TGCAGCGGGGGGGACGAGTACGCTTTCTTT	CSGGDEYAFF
NA	TRBV20-1	many	TRBJ2-1	TGCAGTGCTAGCGGGGGATACTACAATGAGCAGTTCTTC	CSASGGYYNEQFF
TRBD1	TRBV5-1	many	TRBJ1-1	TGCGCCAGCAGCTTGGAGGCAGGGGGCTGGTCTGAAGCTTTCTTT	CASSLEAGGWSEAFF
TRBD1	TRBV10-1	many	TRBJ2-7	TGCGCCAGCAGTGAGGCGACAGGGAGACGCAACGAGCAGTACTTC	CASSEATGRRNEQYF
NA	TRBV5-4	few	TRBJ2-1	TGTGCCAGCAGCTTGACCAGGGTAACGTCCTACAATGAGCAGTTCTTC	CASSLTRVTSYNEQFF
TRBD1	TRBV20-1	many	TRBJ1-4	TGCAGTGCTAGAGGCGAATCATATGACAGGGGGAGCCCCTTTGAAAAACTGTTTTTT	CSARGESYDRGSPFEKLFF
TRBD1	TRBV12-3/TRBV12-4	many	TRBJ2-5	TGTGCCAGCACCCTTGAGGGACAGTTGGGGACCCAGTACTTC	CASTLEGQLGTQYF
TRBD2	TRBV20-1	many	TRBJ2-5	TGCAGTGCTAGCCGCCCTCTAGAAGGTACTAGCGGGAGGGCCATCCAAGAGACCCAGTACTTC	CSASRPLEGTSGRAIQETQYF
NA	TRBV20-1	few	TRBJ1-4	TGCAGTGCTAGAGTTTGGGGGACTAATGAAAAACTGTTTTTT	CSARVWGTNEKLFF